This TCR beta chain was profiled in a study of T cell repertoires in cytomegalovirus infection. J was trimmed by 1 base and V by 3 bases; bases with no gene match: 18. The CDR3 sequence is 20 residues long. Germline V gene data show CDR1 as SGHTA and CDR2 as FQGNSA. Using its own MiXCR run on the reads, TCRdb lists one record per CDR3 protein. The repertoire has 200,000 to 300,000 distinct CDR3 sequences, 9.1% of them found once; the top ten carry about 15%. Sequencing used PBMCs. This receptor was identified in a human donor in good health (CMV status not recorded). Some clones in this sample may be carry-over from other donors' samples. The chain employs TRBV7-2 and TRBJ2-4; TRBD1 agrees at 7 bases. CDR3 in amino acids: CASSFFRGQSPLEAKNIQYF. The CDR3 coding sequence is TGTGCCAGCAGCTTTTTCCGGGGACAGTCCCCTCTTGAGGCCAAAAACATTCAGTACTTC.